The 13 T cell receptor beta chains in this list originate from one sample, sequenced in a study of control samples from healthy donors and cancer patients. Profiling relied on immunoSEQ multiplex PCR, and the TCRdb table lists in-frame clones only, not all of them. The data show 350,000 to 450,000 clones, around 90% seen once. Specimen: PBMCs. All receptors come from a man aged 40-49 years with head and neck cancer.

The V gene is TRBV11-2, the J gene TRBJ1-1, with D possibly TRBD1 on 6 matching bases. Germline V gene data show CDR1 as SGHAT and CDR2 as FQNNGV. Trimming stripped 1 base from V and 11 bases from J, with 17 bases between. There are 14 residues in the CDR3. CDR3 sequence (DNA): TGTGCCAGCAGCTTAGGGGGGACATTATATCGGGCTTTCTTT. Its protein is CASSLGGTLYRAFF. Full variable domain (remainder filled in from reference TRBV11-2 and TRBJ1-1): EAGVAQSPRYKIIEKRQSVAFWCNPISGHATLYWYQQILGQGPKLLIQFQNNGVVDDSQLPKDRFSAERLKGVDSTLKIQPAKLEDSAVYLCASSLGGTLYRAFFGQGTRLTVV.

V and J are TRBV19 and TRBJ1-5; no clear D. The CDR3 totals 15 residues. Germline CDR1 is LNHDA and CDR2 is SQIVND (reference sequence). The V gene lost 1 base and the J gene lost 4 bases, with 11 bases spanning the gap. The CDR3 coding sequence is TGTGCCAGTAGTATAGGAGGCGATGTGAATCAGCCCCAGCATTTT. Residues: CASSIGGDVNQPQHF. The whole variable domain, filled in from reference TRBV19 and TRBJ1-5, reads DGGITQSPKYLFRKEGQNVTLSCEQNLNHDAMYWYRQDPGQGLRLIYYSQIVNDFQKGDIAEGYSVSREKKESFPLTVTSAQKNPTAFYLCASSIGGDVNQPQHFGDGTRLSIL.

The rearrangement uses TRBV19 and TRBJ1-4, with 7 bases identical to TRBD1. Per the germline V gene, CDR1 is LNHDA and CDR2 is SQIVND (reference sequence). CDR3 length equals 14 residues. V lost 5 bases and J lost 11; bases outside the gene matches: 11. CDR3 DNA sequence: TGTGCCAGTAGTCTTGACAGGGCCTCGTCCAAACTGTTTTTT. Translation: CASSLDRASSKLFF. Full variable domain (remainder filled in from reference TRBV19 and TRBJ1-4): DGGITQSPKYLFRKEGQNVTLSCEQNLNHDAMYWYRQDPGQGLRLIYYSQIVNDFQKGDIAEGYSVSREKKESFPLTVTSAQKNPTAFYLCASSLDRASSKLFFGSGTQLSVL.

With regard to this clone: The junction shows a germline mismatch at one end, possibly a read error. The rearrangement joins TRBV6-5 to TRBJ1-5; D might be TRBD1 (5 bases). CDR1 MNHEY and CDR2 SVGAGI come from the germline V gene. The CDR3 is made up of 14 amino acids. The CDR3 here is CASSTRSSGATPFF. CDR3 DNA: TGTGCCAGCAGTACCCGTAGTTCCGGGGCCACTCCGTTTTTT.

V and J are TRBV6-1 and TRBJ2-1; no firm D call. Germline V lookup: CDR1 MNHNS, CDR2 SASEGT. Trimming removed 1 base at V and 0 bases at J, with 7 bases between. This CDR3 is built from 15 residues. This chain's CDR3 is CASSEEGSSYNEQFF. The CDR3 DNA follows: TGTGCCAGCAGTGAAGAAGGCAGCTCCTACAATGAGCAGTTCTTC.

The chain employs TRBV6-5 and TRBJ2-7; D might be TRBD2 (6 bases). V was cut by 0 bases and J by 0 bases, with 9 bases left in between. Germline CDR1 MNHEY, CDR2 SVGAGI. CDR3 length: 15 residues. CDR3 protein: CASSYSGRDSYEQYF. The CDR3 DNA follows: TGTGCCAGCAGTTACTCTGGGCGGGACTCCTACGAGCAGTACTTC.

The chain carries TRBV28 and TRBJ2-1, with D hard to call. V lost 1 base and J 5 bases, leaving 9 bases between the germline ends. Germline V gene lookup returns CDR1 MDHEN and CDR2 SYDVKM. This CDR3 is built from 14 residues. The DNA for the CDR3 is TGTGCCAGCAGTTTATTAAGGCAGGACAATGAGCAGTTCTTC. Translated: CASSLLRQDNEQFF.

The rearrangement uses TRBV11-2 and TRBJ1-1; 8 bases align to TRBD1. The CDR3 spans 15 residues. CDR1 is SGHAT and CDR2 is FQNNGV in the germline V gene. V dropped 3 bases and J dropped 5; count of bases not matched to a gene: 8. The CDR3 nucleotides are TGTGCCAGCAGCTTCCCTGGACAGGGAGGGACTGAAGCTTTCTTT. Its protein is CASSFPGQGGTEAFF. Variable domain in full (rest from reference TRBV11-2 and TRBJ1-1): EAGVAQSPRYKIIEKRQSVAFWCNPISGHATLYWYQQILGQGPKLLIQFQNNGVVDDSQLPKDRFSAERLKGVDSTLKIQPAKLEDSAVYLCASSFPGQGGTEAFFGQGTRLTVV.

V and J are TRBV5-4 and TRBJ1-1; D may be TRBD1 (6 bases). The CDR3 has 15 amino acids. Trimming pared 7 bases from V and 1 base from J, leaving 17 bases between. Germline V gene data show CDR1 as SGHNT and CDR2 as YYREEE (reference sequence). CDR3 DNA sequence: TGTGCCAGCTCCCCGCGGGGGCCCTCGAACACTGAAGCTTTCTTT. Encoded protein: CASSPRGPSNTEAFF.

The V and J genes are TRBV6-5 and TRBJ2-1; TRBD2 aligns across 7 bases. V dropped 8 bases and J dropped 2; count of bases not matched to a gene: 6. The CDR3 has 14 amino acids. The V gene's germline CDR1 is MNHEY and CDR2 SVGAGI. The CDR3 DNA is TGTGCCAGCCTTAGCGGGTGGCCCTACAATGAGCAGTTCTTC. Translation: CASLSGWPYNEQFF.

This clone was seen only once. V gene TRBV7-2 combines with J gene TRBJ2-6; 7 bases are shared with TRBD2. V shed 5 bases, J shed 1 base, and the junction held 8 bases outside the gene matches. The germline V gene has CDR1 SGHTA and CDR2 FQGNSA. The length of the CDR3 is 17 residues. CDR3 amino acids: CASSMTGGSSGANVLTF. In DNA, the CDR3 is TGTGCCAGCAGCATGACGGGAGGATCATCTGGGGCCAACGTCCTGACTTTC.

V is TRBV15 and J is TRBJ2-2; D is perhaps TRBD1 (5 bases). Germline loops: CDR1 LNHNV, CDR2 YYDKDF (reference sequence). There are 14 residues in the CDR3. Trimming removed 5 bases at V and 5 bases at J, with 12 bases between. As DNA, the CDR3 is TGTGCCACCAGCGGTACCAGGGAAACCGGGGAGCTGTTTTTT. Translated: CATSGTRETGELFF.

The chain joins TRBV6-5 to TRBJ1-1, with D unclear. V shed 6 bases and J shed 6 bases, with 14 bases lying between them. Germline CDR1 and CDR2: MNHEY and SVGAGI. The CDR3 totals 13 residues. Written as DNA, the CDR3 is TGTGCCAGCAGCCCGGACCTGCGCGCTGAAGCTTTCTTT. The encoded protein is CASSPDLRAEAFF.